This record covers a single T cell receptor (beta chain). This clonotype has more than one count but fewer than ten. Its specific antigen is unknown. Per-nucleotide qualities are absent, and no much larger clonotype sits a single base away. This sample is drawn from a study of regulatory T cells in long-lasting Graves disease (dated by TCRdb to about 2021). Background on the whole study: Persistent Graves' disease meant more than 5 years of antithyroid drug treatment with TSH receptor autoantibodies that stayed positive. Peripheral blood TCR sequencing and RNA sequencing compared persistent Graves' disease patients with newly diagnosed Graves' disease patients. Persistent Graves' disease patients in the clinical cohort had taken antithyroid drugs for 9 to 11 years on average. The study took place in China and was registered as a clinical trial. A total of about 35 samples underwent TCR sequencing, from about 13 patients with persistent Graves' disease and 20 or so patients with newly diagnosed Graves' disease.

Deletion took 3 bases off V and 6 bases off J, with a span of 12 bases between the germline ends. The cysteine opens and the phenylalanine closes a CDR3 of 13 amino acids. Only the CDR3 portion is preserved as DNA: 39 bases, with reading frame beginning at the first base. The germline V gene encodes CDR1 MNHEY and CDR2 SMNVEV (reference sequence). Explained via the paper, the time point label denotes: persistent/refractory GD, antithyroid drugs over 5 years with positive TRAb. For both TCR sequencing and RNA sequencing, RNA was extracted from PBMCs using TRIzol. The diagnosis of Graves' disease followed American Thyroid Association guidelines. Recruitment of patients was carried out at an endocrinology department in Xi'an, China. Each patient gave 8.5 to 9.5 milliliters of peripheral blood, collected in an EDTA anticoagulant tube. PBMCs were isolated by Ficoll Paque Plus density gradient separation without further T cell sorting. An Agilent 2100 Bioanalyzer and agarose gel were used to check RNA quality, while a NanoDrop 2000 measured RNA concentration.

Library preparation used multiplex PCR. TCRdb shows the sequencer as Illumina HiSeq 4000. iRepertoire HTBI primers and Arm-PCR amplification of CDR3 regions were used to construct TCR beta libraries. Before sequencing, the PCR products went through gel purification. The study's processing was this. Gene usage analysis of CDR3 amino acid clonotypes used the roughly 60 TRBV and fewer than 15 TRBJ segments found across samples. COPE and FqMerger were used to merge the filtered high-quality paired reads into contigs. BLAST was used to align contigs to IMGT TRBV, TRBD and TRBJ reference genes, and CDR3 was defined according to IMGT. Any clonotype with a frequency above 0.1% was counted as a highly expanded clone. Shannon entropy was used to measure repertoire diversity, and the Gini coefficient was used to measure V-J evenness. Clonotypes shared by more than one individual were considered public. TCRdb reprocessed the public reads (quality trimming at Q25 with fastp, clone calling with MiXCR) and kept in-frame beta chains. Duplicate CDR3 protein sequences are folded into a single record with the most common DNA and genes. TCRdb's processing, not the authors', yielded these V and J calls. The sample table shows about 290,000 distinct CDR3 sequences, and around a fifth are seen once. The ten largest clones add up to 56% of the sample.

Overall study results and their limits: Persistent disease showed preferential use of TRBV28, TRBJ1-2 and TRBJ2-5, whereas newly diagnosed disease favored TRBV20-1 and TRBJ2-1. Because the primary lesion, thyroid tissue, could not be accessed, the study looked at peripheral blood alone. Sequencing and analysis were restricted to the TCR beta chain. Compared with newly diagnosed patients, patients with persistent Graves' disease had lower TCR Shannon entropy and fewer highly expanded clones, which suggests clonal expansion. As a limitation, the authors acknowledged that the small sample size may reduce accuracy. More public clonotypes were shared among persistent patients (around 3,000) than among newly diagnosed patients (more than 900).

The sequence joins TRBV27 to TRBJ2-7; the best D guess is TRBD1, with 5 bases matching. Material: peripheral blood mononuclear cells (PBMCs), obtained when the disease was refractory, from a patient treated with antithyroid drugs. The sequence was obtained from a female donor with Graves disease. The CDR3 loop reads CASSFSHQGEQYF. The sequenced DNA is TGTGCCAGCAGTTTCTCACACCAGGGCGAGCAGTACTTC.